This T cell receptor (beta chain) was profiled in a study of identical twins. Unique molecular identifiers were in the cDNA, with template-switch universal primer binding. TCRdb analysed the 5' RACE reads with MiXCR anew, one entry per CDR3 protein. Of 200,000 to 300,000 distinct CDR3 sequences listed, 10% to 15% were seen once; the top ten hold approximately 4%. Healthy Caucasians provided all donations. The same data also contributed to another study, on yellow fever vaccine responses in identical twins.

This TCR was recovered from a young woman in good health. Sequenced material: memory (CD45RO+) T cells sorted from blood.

The CDR3 spells CASSARTSGSQETQYF. The CDR3 nucleotides are TGTGCCAGCAGCGCAAGGACTAGCGGGAGTCAGGAGACCCAGTACTTC. The chain combines TRBV7-2 with TRBJ2-5; 13 bases agree with TRBD2. J was trimmed by 5 bases and V by 5 bases; bases with no gene match: 8. The CDR3 contains 16 residues. Germline CDR1 is SGHTA and CDR2 is FQGNSA.